The rows below give T cell receptor beta chains drawn from one sample of a study of T cells in Graves' hyperthyroidism and ophthalmopathy. TCRdb re-analysed the multiplex PCR reads in MiXCR, keeping a single row per CDR3 protein. The data show around 420,000 distinct CDR3 sequences, roughly 13% seen once. Sequenced: blood. The receptors here all came from a woman under 30 with Graves' hyperthyroidism. CDR3s include the opening cysteine and the closing phenylalanine or tryptophan. A D gene is named only where the DNA matches it firmly. The listing skips clone size in some rows; elsewhere it reads once, few, many or a size class.

d_gene,j_gene,abundance,v_gene,CDR3aa,CDR3nt
TRBD1,TRBJ1-4,few,TRBV4-2,CASSQDGRTGGEKLFF,TGTGCCAGCAGCCAAGATGGTCGGACAGGGGGTGAAAAACTGTTTTTT
TRBD1,TRBJ1-1,NA,TRBV6-1,CASDYGQGGTEAFF,TGTGCCAGCGATTACGGACAGGGGGGTACTGAAGCTTTCTTT
TRBD1,TRBJ2-7,many,TRBV6-1,CASGISGGTYEQYF,TGTGCCAGCGGTATTTCAGGGGGAACCTACGAGCAGTACTTC
NA,TRBJ1-3,few,TRBV20-1,CSARDPVPSGNTIYF,TGCAGTGCTAGAGACCCGGTTCCCTCTGGAAACACCATATATTTT
TRBD2,TRBJ2-2,few,TRBV13,CASSFPRGTSGDLNTGELFF,TGTGCCAGCAGCTTCCCCAGGGGGACTAGCGGAGACCTGAACACCGGGGAGCTGTTTTTT
TRBD1,TRBJ1-2,NA,TRBV3-1,CASSQVGGTGGLYGYTF,TGTGCCAGCAGCCAAGTTGGGGGGACAGGGGGACTCTATGGCTACACCTTC
NA,TRBJ2-1,many,TRBV6-1,CASRRIAVYNEQFF,TGTGCCAGCAGGCGAATAGCGGTTTACAATGAGCAGTTCTTC
NA,TRBJ1-6,many,TRBV11-2,CASSLVEELNSPLHF,TGTGCCAGCAGCTTAGTTGAGGAGCTTAATTCACCCCTCCACTTT
NA,TRBJ2-7,many,TRBV7-9,CASSLVRAGTYEQYF,TGTGCCAGCAGCTTAGTACGGGCGGGTACCTACGAGCAGTACTTC
NA,TRBJ2-5,NA,TRBV7-2,CASSLGGGGEETQYF,TGTGCCAGCAGCTTAGGAGGAGGAGGCGAAGAGACCCAGTACTTC
TRBD1,TRBJ2-7,NA,TRBV29-1,CSVQGTAAYEQYF,TGCAGCGTCCAAGGGACAGCGGCGTACGAGCAGTACTTC
TRBD2,TRBJ2-1,few,TRBV9,CASSGPLAGGPNEQFF,TGTGCCAGCAGCGGACCACTAGCGGGAGGGCCCAATGAGCAGTTCTTC
NA,TRBJ1-6,many,TRBV30,CAWSVGYNSPLHF,TGTGCCTGGAGTGTGGGGTATAATTCACCCCTCCACTTT
TRBD2,TRBJ2-1,few,TRBV7-3,CASSLNGGYNEQFF,TGTGCCAGCAGCTTAAACGGGGGGTACAATGAGCAGTTCTTC
TRBD1,TRBJ2-5,many,TRBV12-3/TRBV12-4,CASRQDRALQETQYF,TGTGCCAGCAGACAGGACAGGGCCCTCCAAGAGACCCAGTACTTC
TRBD1,TRBJ1-1,many,TRBV20-1,CSAPRQGQNTEAFF,TGCAGTGCCCCGAGACAGGGCCAGAACACTGAAGCTTTCTTT
NA,TRBJ1-1,NA,TRBV28,CASSESLIGGATEAFF,TGTGCCAGCAGTGAGTCGTTGATAGGGGGAGCCACTGAAGCTTTCTTT
TRBD1,TRBJ2-7,NA,TRBV30,CAWSGGTAPYEQYF,TGTGCCTGGAGTGGAGGGACAGCTCCCTACGAGCAGTACTTC
NA,TRBJ2-3,NA,TRBV7-3,CASSQNLFTDTQYF,TGTGCCAGCAGCCAAAACCTCTTCACAGATACGCAGTATTTT
TRBD2,TRBJ2-1,NA,TRBV4-1,CASSQVLAAYNEQFF,TGCGCCAGCAGCCAAGTTCTAGCGGCATACAATGAGCAGTTCTTC
NA,TRBJ1-2,NA,TRBV6-1,CASTPNGGVVNHGYTF,TGTGCCAGCACCCCGAATGGGGGGGTTGTGAACCATGGCTACACCTTC
TRBD1,TRBJ1-1,many,TRBV30,CAWRESGGWTEAFF,TGTGCCTGGCGGGAATCAGGGGGTTGGACTGAAGCTTTCTTT
TRBD1,TRBJ2-2,few,TRBV12-3/TRBV12-4,CASTLPDRGYDGELFF,TGTGCCAGCACCCTGCCAGACAGGGGGTATGACGGGGAGCTGTTTTTT
TRBD2,TRBJ2-3,few,TRBV6-2/TRBV6-3,CASNQITSGHSSTDTQYF,TGTGCCAGCAACCAAATAACTAGCGGGCACTCAAGCACAGATACGCAGTATTTT
NA,TRBJ1-1,many,TRBV7-9,CASSLAPAENTEAFF,TGTGCCAGCAGCTTAGCGCCGGCAGAGAACACTGAAGCTTTCTTT